The 4 T cell receptor beta chains listed next were all sequenced from one sample in a study of T cell responses to AZD1222 COVID-19 vaccine (dated by TCRdb to the early 2020s). This specimen's time point label, per the study, means: about 28 days (+/-7) after the second vaccine dose. The library was obtained by the immunoSEQ multiplex PCR assay. TCRdb limited this immuneACCESS table to in-frame rearrangements with V and J called. A share of clones is missing; checked studies link under half to unresolved V genes, and the rest is unexplained. The sample data list approximately 60,000 clones, and 86% of these were observed just once. The ten largest account for less than 9% of the sample. Sequenced material: peripheral blood, taken 28 days after the second AZD1222 dose. Receptors were obtained from an adult who received the AZD1222 COVID-19 vaccine.

V is TRBV28 and J is TRBJ1-5; D is uncertain. V was clipped by 1 base and J by 2 bases, with 15 bases between them. The germline V gene encodes CDR1 MDHEN and CDR2 SYDVKM. This CDR3 comprises 17 residues. CDR3 nucleotide sequence: TGTGCCAGCAGTTTATTCCACCTTCGAACCGGCAATCAGCCCCAGCATTTT. Its translation is CASSLFHLRTGNQPQHF.

The chain joins TRBV6-5 to TRBJ2-7, with TRBD2 as a possible D gene (6 bases). Germline V CDR1 and CDR2: MNHEY, SVGAGI. The CDR3 covers 13 residues. V lost 6 bases and J lost 3, with 12 bases in between. The CDR3 DNA reads as TGTGCCAGCAGCCCCTGGCGGGGCTACGAGCAGTACTTC. Protein sequence: CASSPWRGYEQYF.

This rearrangement joins TRBV28 to TRBJ1-3, with D perhaps TRBD1 (6 bases). Germline V lookup: CDR1 MDHEN, CDR2 SYDVKM. The ends were cut back, 5 bases at V and 4 bases at J, with 9 bases in the middle. The length of the CDR3 is 13 residues. Written as DNA, the CDR3 is TGTGCCAGCAGTCCAGGACAGGGAAACACCATATATTTT. Protein: CASSPGQGNTIYF. The entire variable domain, with the rest obtained from reference TRBV28 and TRBJ1-3, is as follows: DVKVTQSSRYLVKRTGEKVFLECVQDMDHENMFWYRQDPGLGLRLIYFSYDVKMKEKGDIPEGYSVSREKKERFSLILESASTNQTSMYLCASSPGQGNTIYFGEGSWLTVV.

J is TRBJ1-3 and V is TRBV19, with D tentatively TRBD1 (6 bases). Trimming left V 5 bases short and J 4 bases short, with 12 bases between. This CDR3 comprises 14 residues. The germline V gene encodes CDR1 LNHDA and CDR2 SQIVND (reference sequence). The CDR3 DNA sequence: TGTGCCAGTAGTCCCCAGGGGCCCGGAAACACCATATATTTT. Its protein product is CASSPQGPGNTIYF. Full variable domain (remainder filled in from reference TRBV19 and TRBJ1-3): DGGITQSPKYLFRKEGQNVTLSCEQNLNHDAMYWYRQDPGQGLRLIYYSQIVNDFQKGDIAEGYSVSREKKESFPLTVTSAQKNPTAFYLCASSPQGPGNTIYFGEGSWLTVV.